The 5 T cell receptor beta chains reported below all come from one sample, sequenced in a study of blood T cell repertoires in COVID-19. The assay was immunoSEQ multiplex PCR, and TCRdb's table has in-frame clones only and misses some. The sample lists 200,000 to 250,000 clones, around 90% seen once, with roughly 14% in the top ten. The sequencing input was PBMCs or T cells enriched from blood (not recorded which). These receptors all stem from a woman in her forties or fifties with acute COVID-19.

J is TRBJ2-7 and V is TRBV4-2; D might be TRBD2 (5 bases). Germline values: CDR1 LGHNA, CDR2 YNFKEQ. The CDR3 totals 15 residues. The V gene lost 1 base and the J gene lost 7 bases, with 17 bases spanning the gap. CDR3 in amino acids: CASSQGIATPAEQYF. CDR3 coding DNA: TGTGCCAGCAGCCAAGGAATAGCGACCCCGGCTGAGCAGTACTTC.

This chain uses TRBV19 with TRBJ1-5; no definite D call. The CDR3 is 14 residues long. Germline lookup yields CDR1 LNHDA and CDR2 SQIVND (reference sequence). The ends were cut back, 5 bases at V and 1 base at J, with 9 bases in the middle. Here the CDR3 reads CASSRTGSNQPQHF. The CDR3, as DNA: TGTGCCAGTAGTCGGACGGGGAGCAATCAGCCCCAGCATTTT. The whole variable domain, remainder taken from reference TRBV19 and TRBJ1-5, is DGGITQSPKYLFRKEGQNVTLSCEQNLNHDAMYWYRQDPGQGLRLIYYSQIVNDFQKGDIAEGYSVSREKKESFPLTVTSAQKNPTAFYLCASSRTGSNQPQHFGDGTRLSIL.

The chain couples TRBV29-1 to TRBJ2-7; 10 positions agree with TRBD2. Trimming at V came to 4 bases and at J to 7 bases, leaving 10 bases not matched to a gene. CDR1 SQVTM and CDR2 ANQGSEA come from the germline V gene. This CDR3 is 14 amino acids long. As DNA, the CDR3 is TGCAGCGTTGTTCTACTAGCGGGGTCTGGAGAGCAGTACTTC. It yields the protein CSVVLLAGSGEQYF.

V is TRBV5-1 and J is TRBJ2-7; 7 bases align to TRBD2. Germline assignment: CDR1 SGHRS and CDR2 YFSETQ. V shed 2 bases and J 0 bases; nucleotides not matched to a gene: 5. The CDR3 totals 15 residues. The CDR3 DNA follows: TGCGCCAGCAGCTTTTACAGCGGGACCTCCTACGAGCAGTACTTC. Amino acids: CASSFYSGTSYEQYF. The full variable domain, with the rest looked up from reference TRBV5-1 and TRBJ2-7, is KAGVTQTPRYLIKTRGQQVTLSCSPISGHRSVSWYQQTPGQGLQFLFEYFSETQRNKGNFPGRFSGRQFSNSRSEMNVSTLELGDSALYLCASSFYSGTSYEQYFGPGTRLTVT.

V is TRBV5-1 and J is TRBJ2-3; D is unresolved. V was clipped by 3 bases and J by 0 bases, with 8 bases between them. The CDR3 covers 14 residues. Germline V lookup: CDR1 SGHRS, CDR2 YFSETQ. CDR3 sequence (DNA): TGCGCCAGCAGCTACTCTTCTAGCACAGATACGCAGTATTTT. Translation gives CASSYSSSTDTQYF.